Shown below are 29 T cell receptor beta chains from a single sample sequenced in a study of T-cell reconstitution after alpha-beta-depleted transplantation in children. Preparation of the TCRbeta library was carried out with unique molecular identifiers. TCRdb called the PCR reads again in MiXCR, with one record for every CDR3 protein. The sample lists some 150,000 distinct CDR3 sequences; 8.8% were seen once. Sequencing was performed on PBMCs, mostly from graft donor cells, taken 180 days after TCRalphabeta/CD19-depleted stem cell transplant. The source of these receptors is a female patient aged 2 to 10 who had a stem cell transplant for congenital amegakaryocytic thrombocytopenia, so the T cells may come from the graft donor.

Notes on this clonotype: The junction does not match germline at one end; this may be a read error. This chain uses TRBV11-2 with TRBJ2-4; D remains ambiguous. The CDR3 is 11 residues long. From germline, CDR1 is SGHAT and CDR2 FQNNGV. The CDR3 coding sequence is TGTGCAAGCAGCTCTCCGGCGGATCAGTACTTC. Translating it yields CASSSPADQYF.

The sample holds many counts of this clonotype. V gene TRBV20-1 combines with J gene TRBJ1-2; D is undetermined. V was cut by 7 bases and J by 4 bases, with 13 bases left in between. CDR3 size: 12 residues. Germline V CDR1 and CDR2: DFQATT, SNEGSKA (reference sequence). CDR3 DNA: TGCAGTGACGCGACGGGATCCTATGGCTACACCTTC. Its translation: CSDATGSYGYTF.

The sample holds many counts of this clonotype. This chain connects TRBV5-5 to TRBJ2-7; 9 nucleotides align to TRBD1. Germline values: CDR1 SGHKS, CDR2 YYEKEE (reference sequence). The CDR3 extends over 15 amino acids. V shed 0 bases and J 3 bases; nucleotides not matched to a gene: 4. CDR3 DNA sequence: TGTGCCAGCAGCTTGGCTGGGACAGGGTACTACGAGCAGTACTTC. The encoded protein is CASSLAGTGYYEQYF.

This clonotype was found many times. The rearrangement joins TRBV6-2 or TRBV6-3 to TRBJ2-7, with a weak D call TRBD1 (5 bases). The germline gives CDR1 MNHEY, CDR2 SVGEGT. This CDR3 is 13 amino acids long. Trimming pared 6 bases from V and 2 bases from J, leaving 11 bases between. CDR3 bases: TGTGCCAGCAGCCCGGACAACCCCTACGAGCAGTACTTC. Translating gives CASSPDNPYEQYF.

This clonotype was observed a few times. The chain links TRBV6-1 to TRBJ2-7; D gene unclear. V lost 6 bases, J lost 3 bases, and 18 bases lay in between. The CDR3 contains 15 residues. The V gene's germline CDR1 is MNHNS and CDR2 SASEGT. The CDR3 protein is CASRGRAPRVYEQYF. Here the CDR3 DNA reads TGTGCCAGCAGAGGACGGGCCCCGCGTGTCTACGAGCAGTACTTC.

This clonotype was found many times. V and J are TRBV5-5 and TRBJ2-7, with D possibly matching TRBD2 (5 bases). V was clipped by 2 bases and J by 7 bases, with 10 bases between them. Germline CDR1 is SGHKS and CDR2 is YYEKEE (reference sequence). The CDR3 contains 12 residues. In DNA, the CDR3 is TGTGCCAGCAGCTTCGTCCGGGGAGAGCAGTACTTC. It yields the protein CASSFVRGEQYF.

The sample holds many counts of this clonotype. The J gene is TRBJ2-5, the V gene TRBV7-2, with D hard to call. The CDR3 length is 14 residues. Germline V gene data show CDR1 as SGHTA and CDR2 as FQGNSA. The V end was cut by 2 bases, the J end by 3 bases, with 10 bases between. DNA of the CDR3: TGTGCCAGCAGCTTAACGGGCACAGAAGAGACCCAGTACTTC. The encoded protein is CASSLTGTEETQYF.

The chain joins TRBV7-9 to TRBJ1-1, with D perhaps matching TRBD1 (5 bases). Germline V gene sequence: CDR1 SEHNR, CDR2 FQNEAQ (reference sequence). The CDR3 has 15 amino acids. The V gene lost 2 bases and the J gene lost 3 bases, with 13 bases spanning the gap. The CDR3 coding sequence is TGTGCCAGCAGCTTATCCAGGGTGGGGTACACTGAAGCTTTCTTT. Its protein is CASSLSRVGYTEAFF. The full variable domain, completed using reference TRBV7-9 and TRBJ1-1, is DTGVSQNPRHKITKRGQNVTFRCDPISEHNRLYWYRQTLGQGPEFLTYFQNEAQLEKSRLLSDRFSAERPKGSFSTLEIQRTEQGDSAMYLCASSLSRVGYTEAFFGQGTRLTVV.

This clonotype was recorded at least ten times. The chain joins TRBV29-1 to TRBJ2-7, with D perhaps TRBD1 or TRBD2 (5 bases each). CDR3 length: 11 amino acids. Trimming left V 7 bases short and J 5 bases short, with 12 bases between. Germline V gene data show CDR1 as SQVTM and CDR2 as ANQGSEA. The CDR3 DNA reads TGCAGCGCACTAGGACATAACGAGCAGTACTTC. Amino acids: CSALGHNEQYF.

The J gene is TRBJ2-1, the V gene TRBV18; unclear D gene. Trimming shortened V by 0 bases and J by 3 bases, and 15 bases separated the two germline ends. This CDR3 contains 17 residues. CDR1 and CDR2 from the germline V gene are KGHSH and LQKENI. The CDR3 here is CASSPPRGVPFYNEQFF. In DNA form, the CDR3 reads TGTGCCAGCTCACCACCGAGAGGAGTTCCATTCTACAATGAGCAGTTCTTC.

The chain recombines TRBV11-3 with TRBJ2-3; D gene uncertain. The ends were cut back, 4 bases at V and 7 bases at J, with 9 bases in the middle. CDR3 length: 12 residues. Germline CDR1 reads SGHNT; CDR2 reads YENEEA. CDR3: CASSSTGYTQYF. The DNA of the CDR3 is TGTGCCAGCAGCTCTACTGGTTATACGCAGTATTTT.

This clonotype was observed at least ten times. The chain has TRBV28 and TRBJ2-5; D is possibly TRBD2 (6 bases). In germline, CDR1 is MDHEN, CDR2 SYDVKM. This CDR3 contains 17 residues. V lost 2 bases, J lost 9 bases, and 25 bases lay in between. The CDR3 DNA reads TGTGCCAGCAGTTTAAGGCTGGCGGGGAGCCTCCCGTTTCCCCAGTACTTC. Translating gives CASSLRLAGSLPFPQYF.

This chain links TRBV4-1 with TRBJ2-1; TRBD1 agrees at 12 bases. Losses at the gene ends were 1 base for V and 5 bases for J; bases not matched to a gene: 18. The CDR3 totals 21 residues. CDR1 MGHRA and CDR2 YSYEKL come from the germline V gene. The CDR3 coding sequence is TGCGCCAGCAGCCAAGTTAAAGGGTTGGGGACAGGGGGCGGAAGACACAATGAGCAGTTCTTC. Translating it yields CASSQVKGLGTGGGRHNEQFF.

Written as DNA, the CDR3 is TGTGCCAGCAAACTTAGCGGGACGCCCTACGAGCAGTACTTC. Protein sequence: CASKLSGTPYEQYF. The V call is TRBV6-2 or TRBV6-3, the J call TRBJ2-7, with TRBD2 matching over 8 bases. The CDR3 totals 14 residues. Trimming cost V 7 bases and J 2 bases; bases outside gene matches: 7. In germline, CDR1 is MNHEY, CDR2 SVGEGT.

This clonotype was counted ten times or more. The V and J genes are TRBV6-2 or TRBV6-3 and TRBJ1-5, with 8 bases aligning to TRBD1. V lost 6 bases to trimming and J lost 1 base; unmatched junction nucleotides: 2. Germline V gene lookup returns CDR1 MNHEY and CDR2 SVGEGT. The CDR3 length is 14 residues. The CDR3 DNA reads as TGTGCCAGCAGCTGGGACAGGAGCAATCAGCCCCAGCATTTT. Protein product: CASSWDRSNQPQHF.

This clonotype was seen repeatedly, ten times or more. The gene calls are TRBV27 and TRBJ2-3; TRBD2 matches 7 bases. CDR3 length: 15 residues. Germline V gene sequence: CDR1 MNHEY, CDR2 SMNVEV (reference sequence). Trimming removed 6 bases from V and 0 bases from J; junction bases left unmatched: 6. The CDR3 here is CASRGLTPSTDTQYF. CDR3 DNA sequence: TGTGCCAGCAGGGGACTAACCCCTAGCACAGATACGCAGTATTTT.

This clonotype was detected ten times or more. DNA of the CDR3: TGCAGTGCTTCGCGACTAGCGGGGCCCCAAGAGACCCAGTACTTC. Translating it yields CSASRLAGPQETQYF. The chain uses TRBV20-1 and TRBJ2-5, with 11 positions matching TRBD2. The CDR3 runs to 15 residues. J was trimmed by 1 base and V by 5 bases; bases with no gene match: 6. Germline lookup yields CDR1 DFQATT and CDR2 SNEGSKA (reference sequence).

This clonotype has at least ten counts. The chain links TRBV11-2 to TRBJ2-5; no definite D call. The germline V and J ends were trimmed by 5 bases and 5 bases, with 12 bases remaining between them. The CDR3 loop spans 13 amino acids. The V gene's germline CDR1 is SGHAT and CDR2 FQNNGV. The DNA for the CDR3 is TGTGCCAGCAGCATGCAAGGGCTGGAGACCCAGTACTTC. Translation gives CASSMQGLETQYF.

The sample holds many counts of this clonotype. This chain joins TRBV7-8 and TRBJ2-1, with D possibly being TRBD2 (5 bases). The CDR3 spans 13 residues. Between the trimmed V and J ends, which lost 2 bases and 5 bases, there was a span of 7 bases. Germline CDR1 reads SGHVS; CDR2 reads FQNEAQ. The chain's CDR3 is CASSLKEDNEQFF. CDR3 nucleotide sequence: TGTGCCAGCAGCTTAAAGGAGGACAATGAGCAGTTCTTC. Filled out from reference TRBV7-8 and TRBJ2-1, the complete variable domain reads GAGVSQSPRYKVAKRGQDVALRCDPISGHVSLFWYQQALGQGPEFLTYFQNEAQLDKSGLPSDRFFAERPEGSVSTLKIQRTQQEDSAVYLCASSLKEDNEQFFGPGTRLTVL.

At least ten counts were recorded for this clonotype. The CDR3 protein is CASSGDRAYNQPQHF. The CDR3 DNA reads TGTGCCAGCAGCGGTGACAGGGCTTACAATCAGCCCCAGCATTTT. The chain joins TRBV7-8 to TRBJ1-5; TRBD1 matches at 7 bases. The germline V gene encodes CDR1 SGHVS and CDR2 FQNEAQ. CDR3 length: 15 amino acids. Trimming at V came to 5 bases and at J to 3 bases, leaving 7 bases not matched to a gene.

The chain couples TRBV20-1 to TRBJ1-2, with 7 bases aligning to TRBD1. There are 15 residues in the CDR3. Trimming took 5 bases from V and 0 from J; bases not matched to a gene: 9. Germline CDR1 DFQATT, CDR2 SNEGSKA (reference sequence). For the CDR3, the DNA is TGCAGTGCTCCCTCGACAGGGCCTTCTAACTATGGCTACACCTTC. This gives the protein CSAPSTGPSNYGYTF.

This clonotype has a count of ten or more. The CDR3 is CASSSFNQPQHF. CDR3 in DNA: TGTGCCAGCAGTTCATTTAATCAGCCCCAGCATTTT. V gene TRBV28 combines with J gene TRBJ1-5; D ambiguous. Trimming removed 4 bases at V and 4 bases at J, with 5 bases between. CDR1 and CDR2 (germline): MDHEN, SYDVKM. The CDR3 is made up of 12 amino acids.

At least ten counts were recorded for this clonotype. The chain uses TRBV12-3 or TRBV12-4 and TRBJ2-2; TRBD1 matches 9 bases. The junction had 4 bases not matched to a gene; V was cut back by 5 bases and J by 6 bases. This CDR3 comprises 14 residues. CDR3 residues: CASSLTGGPGELFF. The DNA for the CDR3 is TGTGCCAGCAGTCTCACAGGGGGCCCCGGGGAGCTGTTTTTT.

In its sample, this clonotype was seen a few times. The V gene is TRBV5-1, the J gene TRBJ2-2; D perhaps matches TRBD2 (6 bases). The CDR3 is 16 residues long. Germline V gene lookup returns CDR1 SGHRS and CDR2 YFSETQ. V was clipped by 4 bases and J by 2 bases, with 15 bases between them. The CDR3 is CASSPRLGGNTGELFF. In DNA form, the CDR3 reads TGCGCCAGCAGCCCACGACTGGGGGGTAACACCGGGGAGCTGTTTTTT. Complete variable domain (other parts from reference TRBV5-1 and TRBJ2-2): KAGVTQTPRYLIKTRGQQVTLSCSPISGHRSVSWYQQTPGQGLQFLFEYFSETQRNKGNFPGRFSGRQFSNSRSEMNVSTLELGDSALYLCASSPRLGGNTGELFFGEGSRLTVL.

In its sample, this clonotype was seen a few times. V gene TRBV7-3 combines with J gene TRBJ2-3; unclear D gene. Germline V gene data show CDR1 as SGHTA and CDR2 as FQGTGA. The CDR3 sequence is 14 residues long. V was pared by 1 base and J by 1 base, with 6 bases between. The CDR3 loop reads CASSLNHRTDTQYF. CDR3 coding DNA: TGTGCCAGCAGCTTAAACCACCGCACAGATACGCAGTATTTT.

This clonotype was found many times. The chain is built from TRBV9 and TRBJ2-3; 7 nucleotides line up with TRBD2. The CDR3 totals 15 residues. Germline V lookup: CDR1 SGDLS, CDR2 YYNGEE. J lost 3 bases, V lost 0 bases, and 4 bases had no gene match. The chain's CDR3 is CASSVGGGGTDTQYF. In nucleotides, the CDR3 is TGTGCCAGCAGCGTAGGTGGGGGGGGGACAGATACGCAGTATTTT.

This clonotype was seen a handful of times. The chain recombines TRBV18 with TRBJ2-7; TRBD1 matches 8 bases. Germline lookup yields CDR1 KGHSH and CDR2 LQKENI. The CDR3 totals 14 residues. V shed 4 bases and J 5 bases; nucleotides not matched to a gene: 7. This CDR3 reads CASSRGQGRNEQYF. CDR3 nucleotide sequence: TGTGCCAGCTCACGCGGACAGGGTCGGAACGAGCAGTACTTC.

This chain uses TRBV15 with TRBJ2-5; D might be TRBD2 (6 bases). CDR1 is LNHNV and CDR2 is YYDKDF in the germline V gene (reference sequence). V lost 3 bases, J lost 9 bases, and 11 bases lay in between. This CDR3 has 12 residues. CDR3 loop: CATSSDREAQYF. The CDR3 bases are TGTGCCACCAGCAGCGATAGGGAGGCCCAGTACTTC.

This clonotype was seen repeatedly, ten times or more. The chain joins TRBV29-1 to TRBJ2-5; a possible D gene is TRBD1 (5 bases). The V end was cut by 5 bases, the J end by 2 bases, with 9 bases between. The germline gives CDR1 SQVTM, CDR2 ANQGSEA. The CDR3 spans 12 residues. CDR3 DNA sequence: TGCAGCGTTTTAAGGGGACAAGAGACCCAGTACTTC. Translated, it gives CSVLRGQETQYF.